These 26 T cell receptor beta chains were all obtained from the same sample, sequenced in a study of cytomegalovirus exposure and HLA in healthy donors. The PCR was carried out with 60 Vbeta primers and 13 Jbeta primers. Sequencing used immunoSEQ multiplex PCR; TCRdb keeps in-frame clones, though not all of them. The sample shows more than 85,000 clones, over 65% of them seen only once. The sequenced material came from PBMCs. Receptor source: a man aged 40-50 years in good health and CMV-seropositive.

The V call is TRBV10-1, the J call TRBJ2-1, with 11 bases lining up with TRBD2. In germline, CDR1 is WNHNN, CDR2 SYGVQD (reference sequence). Trimming removed 2 bases from V and 7 bases from J; junction bases left unmatched: 1. This CDR3 is 14 amino acids long. CDR3 sequence (DNA): TGCGCCAGCAGTGAGACTAGCGGGAGTAATGAGCAGTTCTTC. Translating it yields CASSETSGSNEQFF.

The chain uses TRBV19 and TRBJ2-5; D might be TRBD1 (6 bases). The assigned J gene may be wrong: the sequence end matches TRBJ2-7 better. Germline V gene data show CDR1 as LNHDA and CDR2 as SQIVND (reference sequence). CDR3 length: 17 amino acids. CDR3 in DNA: TGTGCCAGTAGTATTAAAGTAACCCGACAGGTAACCTACGAGCAGTACTTC. As protein: CASSIKVTRQVTYEQYF.

The chain has TRBV5-4 and TRBJ2-1; maybe TRBD2 (6 bases). The CDR3 is 16 amino acids. With 6 bases removed from V and 8 bases from J, the gap between germline ends came to 24 bases. CDR1 SGHNT and CDR2 YYREEE come from the germline V gene (reference sequence). The CDR3 nucleotides are TGTGCCAGCACCTTAAACCGCCGCGGGGCCACAGATGAGCAGTTCTTC. It yields the protein CASTLNRRGATDEQFF.

The chain uses TRBV7-3 and TRBJ2-1, with TRBD2 identical over 9 bases. Losses at the gene ends were 5 bases for V and 0 bases for J; bases not matched to a gene: 11. The CDR3 is 18 residues long. The V gene's germline CDR1 is SGHTA and CDR2 FQGTGA. CDR3 bases: TGTGCCAGCAGCCCCCATAGCGGGGGTCGTAGCTCCTACAATGAGCAGTTCTTC. It yields the protein CASSPHSGGRSSYNEQFF.

V gene TRBV5-4 combines with J gene TRBJ1-2; no clear D gene. From germline, CDR1 is SGHNT and CDR2 YYREEE (reference sequence). The ends were cut back, 0 bases at V and 0 bases at J, with 15 bases in the middle. This CDR3 is built from 17 residues. The CDR3 DNA follows: TGTGCCAGCAGCTTGGAGGTCGGGGTCAGAACTAACTATGGCTACACCTTC. Translation gives CASSLEVGVRTNYGYTF.

This chain connects TRBV13 to TRBJ2-7, with D maybe TRBD2 (6 bases). V lost 1 base and J 0 bases, leaving 10 bases between the germline ends. There are 15 residues in the CDR3. Germline CDR1 reads PRHDT; CDR2 reads FYEKMQ (reference sequence). The CDR3 nucleotides are TGTGCCAGCAGCTTAGTCGGGGGTCTCTCCTACGAGCAGTACTTC. This translates into CASSLVGGLSYEQYF.

The rearrangement uses TRBV4-2 and TRBJ2-4, with TRBD1 matching 9 bases. The CDR3 extends over 17 amino acids. The germline V gene encodes CDR1 LGHNA and CDR2 YNFKEQ. V was clipped by 1 base and J by 1 base; unmatched bases: 5. The CDR3, as DNA: TGTGCCAGCAGCCAAGCCGACGGGACAGGGGCCAAAAACATTCAGTACTTC. As protein: CASSQADGTGAKNIQYF.

This rearrangement joins TRBV14 to TRBJ2-3; 7 bases line up with TRBD2. This CDR3 region has 17 residues. CDR1 and CDR2 (germline): SGHDN, FVKESK. V gave up 0 bases and J gave up 1 base; unmatched junction bases: 7. The chain's CDR3 is CASSQDGGLVGTDTQYF. The CDR3 DNA reads as TGTGCCAGCAGCCAAGATGGTGGACTAGTCGGCACAGATACGCAGTATTTT. Drawing the rest from reference TRBV14 and TRBJ2-3, the complete variable domain is EAGVTQFPSHSVIEKGQTVTLRCDPISGHDNLYWYRRVMGKEIKFLLHFVKESKQDESGMPNNRFLAERTGGTYSTLKVQPAELEDSGVYFCASSQDGGLVGTDTQYFGPGTRLTVL.

The chain uses TRBV11-3 and TRBJ2-6, with D tentatively TRBD1 (6 bases). V was trimmed by 1 base and J by 5 bases, leaving 9 bases between them. Germline V gives CDR1 SGHNT, CDR2 YENEEA. The CDR3 runs 15 residues. CDR3 residues: CASSLGGTRANVLTF. In DNA form, the CDR3 reads TGTGCCAGCAGCTTAGGGGGGACAAGGGCCAACGTCCTGACTTTC.

This chain uses TRBV15 with TRBJ2-7; 8 bases map to TRBD2. Looked up from germline, CDR1 is LNHNV and CDR2 is YYDKDF (reference sequence). The V gene end was trimmed by 6 bases and the J gene end by 4 bases; junction bases not matched to a gene: 8. The CDR3 extends over 14 amino acids. The CDR3: CATSPGGIGYEQYF. CDR3 bases: TGTGCCACCAGTCCGGGAGGGATCGGGTACGAGCAGTACTTC.

The chain is built from TRBV5-1 and TRBJ2-3; D gene uncertain. Germline V gives CDR1 SGHRS, CDR2 YFSETQ. Trimming took off 0 bases at V and 2 bases at J, with 7 bases between the two ends. The CDR3 loop spans 14 amino acids. Here the CDR3 DNA reads TGCGCCAGCAGCTTGGCAGAACCCACAGATACGCAGTATTTT. Translating it yields CASSLAEPTDTQYF. Based on the CDR3 plus reference TRBV5-1 and TRBJ2-3, the full variable domain is KAGVTQTPRYLIKTRGQQVTLSCSPISGHRSVSWYQQTPGQGLQFLFEYFSETQRNKGNFPGRFSGRQFSNSRSEMNVSTLELGDSALYLCASSLAEPTDTQYFGPGTRLTVL.

The chain combines TRBV28 with TRBJ1-1, with D uncertain. The V end was cut by 4 bases, the J end by 10 bases, with 19 bases between. Germline V lookup: CDR1 MDHEN, CDR2 SYDVKM. The CDR3 extends over 14 amino acids. CDR3 DNA sequence: TGTGCCAGCAGTTCCCCCGACACCTTTGGGCGAGCTTTCTTT. This gives the protein CASSSPDTFGRAFF.

This clone has a single count. The chain is built from TRBV6-6 and TRBJ2-5; the D gene is possibly TRBD2 (6 bases). Germline CDR1 is MNHNY and CDR2 is SVGAGI (reference sequence). Trimming cost V 8 bases and J 1 base, with 11 bases left between them. The CDR3 extends over 13 amino acids. CDR3 region: CASLRRGQETQYF. DNA of the CDR3: TGTGCCAGCCTTCGGAGGGGCCAAGAGACCCAGTACTTC.

The V gene is TRBV2, the J gene TRBJ2-7; D possibly corresponds to TRBD1 (6 bases). The CDR3 extends over 12 amino acids. CDR1 and CDR2 (germline): SNHLY, FYNNEI. The V end lost 7 bases, the J end lost 6 bases, and 13 bases lay between the germline ends. The DNA for the CDR3 is TGTGCCAGCATCTTAGGGGGTAGCGAGCAGTACTTC. Translation gives CASILGGSEQYF.

The chain joins TRBV6-5 to TRBJ2-1, with D possibly matching TRBD1 (7 bases). Trimming took 0 bases from V and 6 from J, leaving 12 bases between them. Germline lookup yields CDR1 MNHEY and CDR2 SVGAGI. The CDR3 length is 15 residues. The CDR3 sequence: CASSYSAGQLNEQFF. The CDR3 nucleotides are TGTGCCAGCAGTTACTCCGCGGGACAGCTCAATGAGCAGTTCTTC.

This chain uses TRBV18 with TRBJ1-4; no clear D. The germline V and J ends were trimmed by 3 bases and 0 bases, with 8 bases remaining between them. Germline V gene data show CDR1 as KGHSH and CDR2 as LQKENI. The CDR3 runs 15 residues. DNA of the CDR3: TGTGCCAGCTCACCGGGAGAGGCAACTAATGAAAAACTGTTTTTT. This encodes CASSPGEATNEKLFF.

This clone was counted a single time. One end of the junction varies from germline; a read error may be responsible. The chain links TRBV5-1 to TRBJ2-6, with D perhaps matching TRBD1 (5 bases). Germline values: CDR1 SGHRS, CDR2 YFSETQ. The CDR3 has 15 amino acids. The CDR3 DNA reads as TGCGCCAGCATGTCGGAACCCTCTGGGGCCAACGGCCTGACTTTC. Translated, it gives CASMSEPSGANGLTF.

V usage is TRBV2 and J usage is TRBJ1-5, with a tentative D call TRBD1 (5 bases). The CDR3 sequence is 12 residues long. V lost 5 bases and J 7 bases, leaving 9 bases between the germline ends. The germline CDR1 and CDR2 sequences are SNHLY and FYNNEI. In DNA, the CDR3 is TGTGCCAGCAGTCCGGGGGGACAGCCCCAGCATTTT. It is translated as CASSPGGQPQHF.

The rearrangement joins TRBV23-1 to TRBJ2-5; D remains ambiguous. TRBV23-1 is identified as an open reading frame with a role that is uncertain. V was pared by 7 bases and J by 5 bases, with 11 bases between. The length of the CDR3 is 12 residues. The CDR3 loop reads CASTGSRETQYF. DNA of the CDR3: TGCGCCAGCACTGGTTCCAGGGAGACCCAGTACTTC.

The rearrangement links TRBV30 to TRBJ1-1; 8 bases are a match to TRBD1. Germline V gene sequence: CDR1 GTSNPN, CDR2 SVGIG (reference sequence). The CDR3 loop spans 13 amino acids. With 2 bases clipped from V and 4 bases from J, the junction kept 3 bases outside the gene matches. The CDR3 loop reads CAWSLQGGTEAFF. DNA of the CDR3: TGTGCCTGGAGTCTACAGGGGGGCACTGAAGCTTTCTTT.

J is TRBJ2-7 and V is TRBV7-8; perhaps TRBD1 as D (6 bases). V lost 5 bases and J lost 1, with 15 bases in between. Germline CDR1 SGHVS, CDR2 FQNEAQ. The CDR3 has 15 amino acids. The CDR3 protein is CASSPGQLSSYEQYF. The CDR3 coding sequence is TGTGCCAGCAGCCCCGGACAGCTGTCTTCCTACGAGCAGTACTTC.

This chain uses TRBV7-3 with TRBJ2-3, with TRBD2 identical over 8 bases. The CDR3 consists of 15 residues. Germline assignment: CDR1 SGHTA and CDR2 FQGTGA. Germline trimming cut 5 bases from V and 4 bases from J; bases unmatched to any gene: 8. CDR3 bases: TGTGCCAGCAGCCTAGAGGGCGGGGGGTCAGATACGCAGTATTTT. This translates into CASSLEGGGSDTQYF. Full variable domain (rest looked up from reference TRBV7-3 and TRBJ2-3): GAGVSQTPSNKVTEKGKYVELRCDPISGHTALYWYRQSLGQGPEFLIYFQGTGAADDSGLPNDRFFAVRPEGSVSTLKIQRTERGDSAVYLCASSLEGGGSDTQYFGPGTRLTVL.

The CDR3 loop reads CAISERSRGGYTF. As DNA, the CDR3 is TGTGCCATCAGTGAGAGGTCGCGGGGTGGCTACACCTTC. The rearrangement links TRBV10-3 to TRBJ1-2, with unresolved D. CDR3 length: 13 residues. Germline V gives CDR1 ENHRY, CDR2 SYGVKD. Trimming removed 2 bases from V and 7 bases from J, with 11 bases in between.

A word on this clone: Other DNA sequences in the sample encode the same CDR3. The gene calls are TRBV4-2 and TRBJ2-1; D possibly corresponds to TRBD2 (5 bases). The germline V gene has CDR1 LGHNA and CDR2 YNFKEQ. CDR3 length: 16 amino acids. Deletions cut 0 bases from V and 6 bases from J, with 15 bases between. CDR3 DNA sequence: TGTGCCAGCAGCCAAGATTGGCGAGGGTTCGGCAATGAGCAGTTCTTC. Amino acid sequence: CASSQDWRGFGNEQFF.

J is TRBJ1-2 and V is TRBV2; D possibly corresponds to TRBD1 (5 bases). The length of the CDR3 is 12 residues. Germline V gene sequence: CDR1 SNHLY, CDR2 FYNNEI. V lost 4 bases and J lost 8, with 11 bases in between. DNA for the CDR3: TGTGCCAGCAGTGTTCAGGGAAGGGGCTACACCTTC. Translating it yields CASSVQGRGYTF. The full variable domain, completed using reference TRBV2 and TRBJ1-2, is EPEVTQTPSHQVTQMGQEVILRCVPISNHLYFYWYRQILGQKVEFLVSFYNNEISEKSEIFDDQFSVERPDGSNFTLKIRSTKLEDSAMYFCASSVQGRGYTFGSGTRLTVV.

This chain connects TRBV11-3 to TRBJ1-3, with 9 positions matching TRBD1. The V and J ends lost 5 bases and 2 bases, in that order; junction bases with no gene match: 4. This CDR3 is 15 amino acids long. Germline values: CDR1 SGHNT, CDR2 YENEEA. The CDR3 here is CASSTGQGAGNTIYF. The CDR3 bases are TGTGCCAGCAGCACGGGACAGGGAGCTGGAAACACCATATATTTT. The full variable domain, in which reference TRBV11-3 and TRBJ1-3 provide the parts outside the CDR3, is EAGVVQSPRYKIIEKKQPVAFWCNPISGHNTLYWYLQNLGQGPELLIRYENEEAVDDSQLPKDRFSAERLKGVDSTLKIQPAELGDSAVYLCASSTGQGAGNTIYFGEGSWLTVV.